The rows below give T cell receptor beta chains drawn from one sample of a study of T cell responses to AZD1222 COVID-19 vaccine. TCRdb's copy holds only in-frame clones and misses some; the assay was immunoSEQ multiplex PCR. This table holds fewer than 200,000 clones, 85% to 90% found once. This sample comprised peripheral blood, obtained 28 days after the second AZD1222 dose. The receptors shown here come from an adult who received the AZD1222 COVID-19 vaccine. Both conserved end residues are part of each CDR3. A D gene is named only where the DNA matches it firmly. Clone size, where shown, is once, few, many, or a class for clones that have expanded.

D gene | J gene | clone size | V gene | CDR3 DNA | CDR3 protein
. | TRBJ2-3 | . | TRBV2 | TGTGCCAGCAGGTCGGCGGGGACTAGCACAGATACGCAGTATTTT | CASRSAGTSTDTQYF
. | TRBJ1-5 | . | TRBV6-1 | TGTGCCAGCAGTGAACCGGCAGGGGTTAGCAATCAGCCCCAGCATTTT | CASSEPAGVSNQPQHF
TRBD2 | TRBJ2-1 | . | TRBV28 | TGTGCCAGCAGTTTATCGGGACTAGCGGGGGGGCGCTCCTACAATGAGCAGTTCTTC | CASSLSGLAGGRSYNEQFF
TRBD1 | TRBJ2-2 | . | TRBV6-5 | TGTGCCAGCAGGTCCGGGACAGGGGACACCGGGGAGCTGTTTTTT | CASRSGTGDTGELFF
TRBD1 | TRBJ1-1 | . | TRBV5-5 | TGTGCCAGCAGCTGGGGGACAGGGCAGGAAGCTTTCTTT | CASSWGTGQEAFF
. | TRBJ1-4 | few | TRBV25-1 | TGTGCCAGCAGTTCGCCAAGGGGGGATGAAAAACTGTTTTTT | CASSSPRGDEKLFF
. | TRBJ1-2 | once | TRBV5-4 | TGTGCCAGCAGCCATAGTTCTAACTATGGCTACACCTTC | CASSHSSNYGYTF
. | TRBJ1-1 | . | TRBV6-1 | TGTGCCAGCAGTGATAGGGGGACCCGGAACACTGAAGCTTTCTTT | CASSDRGTRNTEAFF
TRBD1 | TRBJ1-5 | . | TRBV7-2 | TGTGCCAGCAGCTTAGGGACAGGGAGATCGGGCAATCAGCCCCAGCATTTT | CASSLGTGRSGNQPQHF
TRBD1 | TRBJ2-7 | . | TRBV23-1 | TGCGCCAGCAGTCAATCCGGTCTGGGGACAGACTACGAGCAGTACTTC | CASSQSGLGTDYEQYF
. | TRBJ1-4 | once | TRBV6-6 | TGTGCCAGCAGCTTCCTCGACAATGAAAAACTGTTTTTT | CASSFLDNEKLFF
. | TRBJ2-2 | . | TRBV7-8 | TGTGCCAGCAGCTCGCGGACGGCTGTCACCGGGGAGCTGTTTTTT | CASSSRTAVTGELFF
TRBD1 | TRBJ1-5 | once | TRBV27 | TGTGCCGGCGACAGGGGTAGGGATCAGCCCCAGCATTTT | CAGDRGRDQPQHF
TRBD2 | TRBJ2-1 | . | TRBV6-4 | TGTGCCAGCAGTATCCTAGCGGGGGGGAGAGATGAGCAGTTCTTC | CASSILAGGRDEQFF
. | TRBJ1-3 | once | TRBV5-1 | TGCGCCAGCAGCCTCGAGCGACCAGGGGCTGGAAACACCATATATTTT | CASSLERPGAGNTIYF
. | TRBJ2-5 | . | TRBV2 | TGTGCCAGCAGTGAATACACGGGGACATCGGAGACCCAGTACTTC | CASSEYTGTSETQYF
TRBD1 | TRBJ1-1 | few | TRBV19 | TGTGCCAGTAGTATGGGACAGGGGGGCACTGAAGCTTTCTTT | CASSMGQGGTEAFF